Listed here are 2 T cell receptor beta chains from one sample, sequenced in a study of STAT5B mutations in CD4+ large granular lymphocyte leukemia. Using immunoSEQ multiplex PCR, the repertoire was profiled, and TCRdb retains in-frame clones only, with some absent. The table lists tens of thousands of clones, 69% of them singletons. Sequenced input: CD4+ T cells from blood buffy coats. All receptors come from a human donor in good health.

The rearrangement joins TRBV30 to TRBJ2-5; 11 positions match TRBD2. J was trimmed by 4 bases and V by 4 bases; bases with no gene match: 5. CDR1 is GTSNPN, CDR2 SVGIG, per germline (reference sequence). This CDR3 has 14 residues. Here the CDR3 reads CAWKIAGGRETQYF. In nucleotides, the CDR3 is TGTGCCTGGAAGATAGCGGGGGGGCGAGAGACCCAGTACTTC.

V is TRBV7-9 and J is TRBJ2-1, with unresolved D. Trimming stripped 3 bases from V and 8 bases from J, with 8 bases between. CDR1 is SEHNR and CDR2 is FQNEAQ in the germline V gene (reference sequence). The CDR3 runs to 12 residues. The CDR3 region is CASSFRLDEQFF. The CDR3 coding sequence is TGTGCCAGCAGCTTTAGATTGGATGAGCAGTTCTTC.